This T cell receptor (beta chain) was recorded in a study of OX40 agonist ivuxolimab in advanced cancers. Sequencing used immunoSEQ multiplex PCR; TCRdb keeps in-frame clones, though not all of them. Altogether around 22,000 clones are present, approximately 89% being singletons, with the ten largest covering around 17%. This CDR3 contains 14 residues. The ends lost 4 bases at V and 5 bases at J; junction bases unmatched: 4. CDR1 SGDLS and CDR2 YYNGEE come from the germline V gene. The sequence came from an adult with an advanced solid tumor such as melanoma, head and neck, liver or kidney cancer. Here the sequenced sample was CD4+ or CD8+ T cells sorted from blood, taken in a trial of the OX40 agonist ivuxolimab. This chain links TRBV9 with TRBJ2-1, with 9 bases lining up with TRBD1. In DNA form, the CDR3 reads TGTGCCAGCAGCCCAGGACAGGGGAACAATGAGCAGTTCTTC. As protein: CASSPGQGNNEQFF.